One and the same sample provided the 14 T cell receptor beta chains below, sequenced in a study of human T cells and chemical hapten exposure. TCRdb fed the RACE reads into MiXCR, producing one record per CDR3 protein. Of over 55,000 distinct CDR3 sequences listed, around 12% were seen once; the top ten hold approximately 2.4%. Time point noted: patch test 3, about 24 weeks after DPC sensitization. The treatment here: therapeutic diphenylcyclopropenone sensitization with weekly scalp DPC. The starting material was whole blood, obtained in connection with sensitization to the hapten diphenylcyclopropenone (DPC). These TCRs come from a man aged 30 to 39 with alopecia areata. Some clones in this sample may be carry-over from other donors' samples.

This clonotype was counted a few times. The V gene is TRBV7-9, the J gene TRBJ1-1; D call uncertain. V was trimmed by 1 base and J by 7 bases, leaving 7 bases between them. The CDR3 consists of 12 residues. CDR1 and CDR2 (germline): SEHNR, FQNEAQ (reference sequence). The CDR3 DNA reads as TGTGCCAGCAGCTTAGAGGGATTTGAAGCTTTCTTT. Protein: CASSLEGFEAFF.

This clonotype came up a few times. V and J are TRBV28 and TRBJ2-7; D is possibly TRBD1 (5 bases). Trimming took 5 bases from V and 3 from J, leaving 17 bases between them. This CDR3 region has 15 residues. In germline, CDR1 is MDHEN, CDR2 SYDVKM. In nucleotides, the CDR3 is TGTGCCAGCAGTCCGCCCCGGCAGGGCCGCTACGAGCAGTACTTC. Protein product: CASSPPRQGRYEQYF.

The chain couples TRBV3-1 to TRBJ2-5; D perhaps matches TRBD2 (6 bases). Trimming pared 5 bases from V and 4 bases from J, leaving 11 bases between. Per germline, CDR1 LGHDT and CDR2 YNNKEL (reference sequence). The length of the CDR3 is 13 residues. This CDR3 is CASSDRDLETQYF. The CDR3 coding sequence is TGTGCCAGCAGCGACCGGGACTTAGAGACCCAGTACTTC.

This clonotype was observed at least ten times. The rearrangement links TRBV2 to TRBJ2-4; D is ambiguous. Germline V gives CDR1 SNHLY, CDR2 FYNNEI. Between the trimmed V and J ends, which lost 6 bases and 5 bases, there was a span of 14 bases. There are 14 residues in the CDR3. The CDR3 is CASSQQRRQNIQYF. CDR3 DNA: TGTGCCAGCAGCCAACAGAGACGGCAAAACATTCAGTACTTC.

The rearrangement links TRBV4-1 to TRBJ2-1; D uncertain. The germline gives CDR1 MGHRA, CDR2 YSYEKL. V was cut by 1 base and J by 0 bases, with 10 bases left in between. There are 16 residues in the CDR3. The CDR3 DNA reads TGCGCCAGCAGCCAAGTCCACCCTGGCTCCTACAATGAGCAGTTCTTC. Encoded protein: CASSQVHPGSYNEQFF.

The gene calls are TRBV2 and TRBJ2-1; 15 nucleotides line up with TRBD2. The CDR3 covers 15 residues. Germline trimming cut 6 bases from V and 5 bases from J; bases unmatched to any gene: 2. Germline V gene sequence: CDR1 SNHLY, CDR2 FYNNEI. CDR3 protein: CASRGLAGGHNEQFF. The CDR3 DNA is TGTGCCAGCAGGGGACTAGCGGGGGGCCACAATGAGCAGTTCTTC.

This clonotype was counted a few times. The rearrangement uses TRBV29-1 and TRBJ1-1, with D perhaps TRBD1 (5 bases). Trimming shortened V by 6 bases and J by 10 bases, and 21 bases separated the two germline ends. Germline V gene sequence: CDR1 SQVTM, CDR2 ANQGSEA. The length of the CDR3 is 13 residues. The CDR3 protein is CSVVLWGNSGAFF. The CDR3, as DNA: TGCAGCGTGGTATTATGGGGGAACAGTGGAGCTTTCTTT.

There are a few counts of this clonotype. The CDR3 loop is CASSYEANTYNEQFF. The DNA of the CDR3 is TGTGCCAGCAGTTACGAAGCCAATACCTACAATGAGCAGTTCTTC. The V gene is TRBV6-2 or TRBV6-3, the J gene TRBJ2-1; D is undetermined. Germline CDR1 is MNHEY and CDR2 is SVGEGT. CDR3 length: 15 amino acids. Trimming pared 2 bases from V and 2 bases from J, leaving 10 bases between.

The V and J genes are TRBV12-3 or TRBV12-4 and TRBJ2-3, with 7 positions matching TRBD2. V was clipped by 4 bases and J by 6 bases; unmatched bases: 10. The CDR3 spans 15 residues. The CDR3 coding sequence is TGTGCCAGCAGTTCTCAGACCTCGCGGGGGGATACGCAGTATTTT. This gives the protein CASSSQTSRGDTQYF.

This chain connects TRBV18 to TRBJ1-5; D gene unclear. Per germline, CDR1 KGHSH and CDR2 LQKENI. V was clipped by 3 bases and J by 2 bases, with 14 bases between them. This CDR3 is 16 amino acids long. The CDR3 here is CASSPQGAGGNQPQHF. CDR3 DNA sequence: TGTGCCAGCTCACCTCAAGGTGCAGGCGGCAATCAGCCCCAGCATTTT.

This clonotype came up a few times. The chain carries TRBV6-2 or TRBV6-3 and TRBJ2-1; 11 nucleotides align to TRBD2. From germline, CDR1 is MNHEY and CDR2 SVGEGT. The V segment lost 6 bases and the J segment 6 bases; nucleotides outside the gene matches: 10. This CDR3 region has 16 residues. The chain's CDR3 is CASRASGGRIFNEQFF. The CDR3 nucleotides are TGTGCCAGCAGAGCTAGCGGGGGGCGTATATTCAATGAGCAGTTCTTC.

The chain combines TRBV7-8 with TRBJ2-7, with 8 bases matching TRBD1. Germline V gene lookup returns CDR1 SGHVS and CDR2 FQNEAQ. The J segment lost 0 bases and the V segment lost 5 bases, leaving 6 bases of the junction unmatched. The CDR3 covers 15 residues. CDR3 region: CASSPGTGRSYEQYF. CDR3 nucleotides: TGTGCCAGCAGCCCCGGGACAGGACGCTCCTACGAGCAGTACTTC.

This clonotype was seen a handful of times. V gene TRBV28 combines with J gene TRBJ1-6; D is uncertain. The CDR3 is 15 residues long. The V gene's germline CDR1 is MDHEN and CDR2 SYDVKM. Trimming pared 5 bases from V and 0 bases from J, leaving 8 bases between. CDR3 sequence: CASSPSSSYNSPLHF. CDR3 bases: TGTGCCAGCAGTCCCTCCAGCTCCTATAATTCACCCCTCCACTTT.

This clonotype was counted many times. This sequence joins TRBV7-9 and TRBJ2-5; D is unclear. CDR3 length: 15 residues. Trimming removed 4 bases from V and 3 bases from J, with 15 bases in between. Germline lookup yields CDR1 SEHNR and CDR2 FQNEAQ (reference sequence). This chain's CDR3 is CASSSYTTQEETQYF. CDR3 nucleotide sequence: TGTGCCAGCAGCTCCTACACAACCCAGGAAGAGACCCAGTACTTC.